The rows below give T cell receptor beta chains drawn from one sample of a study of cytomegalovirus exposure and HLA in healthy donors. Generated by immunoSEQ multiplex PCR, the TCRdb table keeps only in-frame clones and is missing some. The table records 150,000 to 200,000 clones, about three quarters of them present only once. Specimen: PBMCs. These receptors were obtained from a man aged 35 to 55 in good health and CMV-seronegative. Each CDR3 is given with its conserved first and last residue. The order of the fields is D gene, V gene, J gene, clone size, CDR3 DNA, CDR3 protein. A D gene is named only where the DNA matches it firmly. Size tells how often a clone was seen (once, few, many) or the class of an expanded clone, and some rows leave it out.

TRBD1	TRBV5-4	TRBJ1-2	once	TGTGCCAGCAGCGCCGCCGGGACAGCTAACTATGGCTACACCTTC	CASSAAGTANYGYTF
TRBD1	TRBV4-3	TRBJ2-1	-	TGCGCCAGCAGCCTCGGGACAGGGGACAATGAGCAGTTCTTC	CASSLGTGDNEQFF
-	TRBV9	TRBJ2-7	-	TGTGCCAGCAGCGTAGGGGCAGGGTCTTCCTACGAGCAGTACTTC	CASSVGAGSSYEQYF
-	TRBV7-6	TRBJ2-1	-	TGTGCCAGCAGCCTTGGACAGATCCGCAATGAGCAGTTCTTC	CASSLGQIRNEQFF
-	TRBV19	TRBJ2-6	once	TGTGCCAGTAGTACAAACAGGGATGGGGCCAACGTCCTGACTTTC	CASSTNRDGANVLTF
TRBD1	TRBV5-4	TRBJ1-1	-	TGTGCCAGCAGCTCGGGACAGGGCTTAGGTTTCTTT	CASSSGQGLGFF
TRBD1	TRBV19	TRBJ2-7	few	TGTGCCAGTATCCCGGGACAGGGTTCCAGCGAGCAGTACTTC	CASIPGQGSSEQYF
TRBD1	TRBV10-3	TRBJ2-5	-	TGTGCCATCAGTGACCCGACCAGACAGGGGCAAGAGACCCAGTACTTC	CAISDPTRQGQETQYF
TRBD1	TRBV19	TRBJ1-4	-	TGTGCCAGTACCGGACAGGTTCGAAATGAAAAACTGTTTTTT	CASTGQVRNEKLFF
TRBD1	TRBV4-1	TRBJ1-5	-	TGCGCCAGCAGCCCTACGGGGCAGGGGGCTCGTCAGCCCCAGCATTTT	CASSPTGQGARQPQHF
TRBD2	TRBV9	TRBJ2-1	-	TGTGCCAGCAGCGTAGCAAGTTCAGGACTAGGAGGTGCACTTGAGCAGTTCTTC	CASSVASSGLGGALEQFF
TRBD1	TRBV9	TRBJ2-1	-	TGTGCCAGCAGTCCCGGGGGACAGGGATACAATGAGCAGTTCTTC	CASSPGGQGYNEQFF
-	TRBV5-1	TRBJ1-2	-	TGCGCCAGCAGCTTCGAACCAAAGAGTGGCTACACCTTC	CASSFEPKSGYTF
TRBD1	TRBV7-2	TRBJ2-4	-	TGTGCCAGCAGCTTAGAATGGACAGGAAGGGCCAAAAACATTCAGTACTTC	CASSLEWTGRAKNIQYF
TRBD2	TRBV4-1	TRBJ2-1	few	TGCGCCAGCAGCCAACCGTGGTCGGCTAGCGGCTACAATGAGCAGTTCTTC	CASSQPWSASGYNEQFF
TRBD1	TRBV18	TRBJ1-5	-	TGTGCCAGCTCACCACCCGGACAGGCTCGTAATCAGCCCCAGCATTTT	CASSPPGQARNQPQHF
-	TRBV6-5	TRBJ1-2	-	TGTGCCAGCAGTTCCGACTCCTATAACTATGGCTACACCTTC	CASSSDSYNYGYTF
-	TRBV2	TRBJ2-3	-	TGTGCCAGCACCTTCGACAGAGACACAGATACGCAGTATTTT	CASTFDRDTDTQYF
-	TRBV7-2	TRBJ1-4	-	TGTGCCAGCAGCGCGGACTCAGGAAAACTGTTTTTT	CASSADSGKLFF
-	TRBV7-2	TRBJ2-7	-	TGTGCCAGCAGCTTAAATTGGCAGTCTAGCGAGCAGTACTTC	CASSLNWQSSEQYF
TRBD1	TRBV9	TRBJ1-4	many	TGTGCCAGCAGCGCGGACTCCGGGACAGGGAATGAAAAACTGTTTTTT	CASSADSGTGNEKLFF
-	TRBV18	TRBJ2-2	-	TGTGCCAGCTCACCACCGGACAGATTAGGGGCCGGGGAGCTGTTTTTT	CASSPPDRLGAGELFF
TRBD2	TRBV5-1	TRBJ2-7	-	TGCGCCAGCAGCTTGTCCGGGGGGAATAACCTTCGGGAGCAGTACTTC	CASSLSGGNNLREQYF
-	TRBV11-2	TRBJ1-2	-	TGTGCCAGCAGCTTAGATCCGGCGGCCCCCTATGGCTACACCTTC	CASSLDPAAPYGYTF
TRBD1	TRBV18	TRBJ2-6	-	TGTGCCAGCTCACCTCAGGGGGTCTCTGGGGCCAACGTCCTGACTTTC	CASSPQGVSGANVLTF
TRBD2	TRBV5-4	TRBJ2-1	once	TGTGCCAGCAGCTATCGGACTAGCGGGGGGGCGAGGAATGAGCAGTTCTTC	CASSYRTSGGARNEQFF
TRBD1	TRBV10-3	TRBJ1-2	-	TGTGCCATCAGTGCGGACAGGAATGGCTACACCTTC	CAISADRNGYTF
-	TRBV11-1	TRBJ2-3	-	TGTGCCAGCAGCCCCGTCCCTAGTGCAGATACGCAGTATTTT	CASSPVPSADTQYF
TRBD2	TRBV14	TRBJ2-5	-	TGTGCCAGCAGCCGCAGCGGGAGGGCCTTGGGAGAGACCCAGTACTTC	CASSRSGRALGETQYF
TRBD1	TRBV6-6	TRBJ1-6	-	TGTGCCAGCAGTTACGATAACAGGGGAGATTCACCCCTCCACTTT	CASSYDNRGDSPLHF
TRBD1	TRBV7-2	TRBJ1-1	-	TGTGCCAGCAGCTCCCCGGGACAGGGGATGAGGACTGAAGCTTTCTTT	CASSSPGQGMRTEAFF
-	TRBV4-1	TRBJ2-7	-	TGCGCCAGCAGCTCCAGGGGTCCCTACGAGCAGTACTTC	CASSSRGPYEQYF
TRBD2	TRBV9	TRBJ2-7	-	TGTGCCAGCAGCGAAGGGACTAGCGGAGCTTACGAGCAGTACTTC	CASSEGTSGAYEQYF
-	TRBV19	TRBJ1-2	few	TGTGCCAGTAGCCACGACGGGAACTATGGCTACACCTTC	CASSHDGNYGYTF
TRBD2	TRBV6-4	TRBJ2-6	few	TGTGCCAGCTCTGTAGCGGGTGGCTCTGGGGCCAACGTCCTGACTTTC	CASSVAGGSGANVLTF
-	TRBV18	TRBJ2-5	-	TGTGCCAGCTCAGACTCCATCGAGACCCAGTACTTC	CASSDSIETQYF
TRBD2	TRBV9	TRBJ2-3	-	TGTGCCAGCAGCGTAGATTCTAGCGGGTACACAGATACGCAGTATTTT	CASSVDSSGYTDTQYF
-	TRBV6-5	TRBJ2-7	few	TGTGCCAGCAGTTCGAGGAGGGACGTTCAGTACTTC	CASSSRRDVQYF
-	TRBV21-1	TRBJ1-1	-	TGTGCCAGCAGCAAGTGTAGACCCCGGAGAATGAACACTGAAGCTTTCTTT	CASSKCRPRRMNTEAFF
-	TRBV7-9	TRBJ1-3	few	TGTGCCAGCAGCTTAGTCAGTTACTCTGGAAACACCATATATTTT	CASSLVSYSGNTIYF
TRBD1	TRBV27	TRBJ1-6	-	TGTGCCAGCAGACTCGGACAGGGAAATTCACCCCTCCACTTT	CASRLGQGNSPLHF
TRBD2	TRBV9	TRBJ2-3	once	TGTGCCAGCAGCGTAGGACTAGCGGGAGGCACAGATACGCAGTATTTT	CASSVGLAGGTDTQYF
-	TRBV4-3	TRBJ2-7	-	TGCGCCAGCAGCCAAGCACTCAACTCCTACGAGCAGTACTTC	CASSQALNSYEQYF
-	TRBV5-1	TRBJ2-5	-	TGCGCCAGCAGCTTGGGCGGGTTACGGCAAGAGACCCAGTACTTC	CASSLGGLRQETQYF
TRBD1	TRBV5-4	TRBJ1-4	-	TGTGCCAGCAGCTCCCGGGAACCAGGGGGAGAAAAACTGTTTTTT	CASSSREPGGEKLFF
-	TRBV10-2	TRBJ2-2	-	TGCGCCAGCAGCAAAGACAGGACTGGGCCTTCGAGCACCGGGGAGCTGTTTTTT	CASSKDRTGPSSTGELFF
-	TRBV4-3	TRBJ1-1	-	TGCGCCAGCAGCCAAGATCCCACAGACTTAGGGGGAGAAGCTTTCTTT	CASSQDPTDLGGEAFF
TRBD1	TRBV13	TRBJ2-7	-	TGTGCCAGCAGCTTAGGACAGGGGAAGCAGTACTTC	CASSLGQGKQYF
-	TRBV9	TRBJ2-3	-	TGTGCCAGCAGCGATGGGCTAGCTGCAGATACGCAGTATTTT	CASSDGLAADTQYF